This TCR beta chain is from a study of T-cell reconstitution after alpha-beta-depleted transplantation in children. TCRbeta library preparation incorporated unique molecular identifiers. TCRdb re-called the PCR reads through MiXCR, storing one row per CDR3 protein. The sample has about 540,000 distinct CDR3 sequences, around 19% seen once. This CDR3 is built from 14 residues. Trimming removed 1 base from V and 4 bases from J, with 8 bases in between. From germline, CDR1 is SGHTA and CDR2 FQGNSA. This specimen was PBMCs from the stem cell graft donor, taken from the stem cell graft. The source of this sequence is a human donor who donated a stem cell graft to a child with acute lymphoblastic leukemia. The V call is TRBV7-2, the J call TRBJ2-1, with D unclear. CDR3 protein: CASSLGWGYNEQFF. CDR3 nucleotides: TGTGCCAGCAGCTTAGGTTGGGGTTACAATGAGCAGTTCTTC.